These T cell receptor beta chains were read from a single sample in a study of T cells in Graves' hyperthyroidism and ophthalmopathy. TCRdb analysed the multiplex PCR reads with MiXCR anew, one entry per CDR3 protein. Of 500,000 to 650,000 distinct CDR3 sequences listed, 14% were seen once; the top ten hold approximately 13%. Sample: blood. The receptors come from a woman aged 40-49 years with Graves' hyperthyroidism. The CDR3 runs from the conserved cysteine through the conserved F or W. D genes are given only for firm matches. Expanded clones are given a class, and other clones once, few, many or no size at all.

>TRBV5-1|many|-|17|TRBJ2-3
TGCGCCAGCAGCCCGAGGGCAGGACCGAAGAACACAGATACGCAGTATTTT
CASSPRAGPKNTDTQYF
>TRBV11-3|many|-|14|TRBJ1-6
TGTGCCAGCAGCGCACAGGGTAAGGCTTCACCCCTCCACTTT
CASSAQGKASPLHF
>TRBV9|-|TRBD2|16|TRBJ2-1
TGTGCCAGCAGCGTAGCACCGACTAGCGGCAAAAATGAGCAGTTCTTC
CASSVAPTSGKNEQFF
>TRBV5-8|many|-|15|TRBJ1-1
TGTGCCAGCAGCTTATCCGGGACCTCAAACACTGAAGCTTTCTTT
CASSLSGTSNTEAFF
>TRBV28|many|-|17|TRBJ1-2
TGTGCCAGCAGTTTAGTTTCCGACATCACCATGCCTTATGGCTACACCTTC
CASSLVSDITMPYGYTF
>TRBV5-1|many|TRBD2|15|TRBJ2-1
TGCGCCAGCAGCTTAACTAGCGGGAGCGAATATGAGCAGTTCTTC
CASSLTSGSEYEQFF
>TRBV28|many|TRBD1|15|TRBJ2-2
TGTGCCAGCACCCTAGGACAGGGTAACACCGGGGAGCTGTTTTTT
CASTLGQGNTGELFF
>TRBV7-2|many|-|15|TRBJ2-7
TGTGCCAGCAGCTTAGGTTCATCGACTTCCTACGAGCAGTACTTC
CASSLGSSTSYEQYF
>TRBV20-1|few|-|15|TRBJ1-2
TGCAGTGCATCACCCTCCACGGCCCGGGGGTATGGCTACACCTTC
CSASPSTARGYGYTF
>TRBV2|-|TRBD1|17|TRBJ2-6
TGTGCCAGCTCCAGGACAGGGCTTTTTTCTGGGGCCAACGTCCTGACTTTC
CASSRTGLFSGANVLTF
>TRBV18|few|-|13|TRBJ2-7
TGTGCCAGCTCACCTAAGATCGACTACGAGCAGTACTTC
CASSPKIDYEQYF
>TRBV6-2/TRBV6-3|many|-|15|TRBJ2-7
TGTGCCAGCAGTACTCAGGACCGAAGCTCCTACGAGCAGTACTTC
CASSTQDRSSYEQYF
>TRBV10-3|-|-|12|TRBJ2-2
TGTGCCATCAGTCCTAGGACCGGGGAGCTGTTTTTT
CAISPRTGELFF
>TRBV6-4|-|-|16|TRBJ1-4
TGTGCCAGCAGGCTCTTCCCAACCTCAACTAATGAAAAACTGTTTTTT
CASRLFPTSTNEKLFF
>TRBV28|-|-|15|TRBJ1-6
TGTGCCAGCAGTTTAGGTCAGGGGTATCGGTCACCCCTCCACTTT
CASSLGQGYRSPLHF
>TRBV28|many|-|16|TRBJ1-1
TGTGCCAGCAGTTCACACAGCCTATCGGTAGACACTGAAGCTTTCTTT
CASSSHSLSVDTEAFF
>TRBV6-1|many|-|12|TRBJ2-3
TGTGCCAGCAGCCAAGGTATTGATACGCAGTATTTT
CASSQGIDTQYF
>TRBV10-1|-|TRBD2|20|TRBJ2-2
TGCGCCAGCAGCCCGGGGCGGCTAGCGGGAACCGTAGGGCGCGCCGGGGAGCTGTTTTTT
CASSPGRLAGTVGRAGELFF
>TRBV24-1|-|TRBD2|15|TRBJ2-1
TGTGCCACCAGTGACCACGGGACTAGCGGCAATGAGCAGTTCTTC
CATSDHGTSGNEQFF
>TRBV27|few|-|13|TRBJ2-3
TGTGCCAGCGCCAGACTCAGCGGAGATACGCAGTATTTT
CASARLSGDTQYF
>TRBV6-5|few|-|13|TRBJ1-5
TGTGCCAGCAGTTACTCGTCAGAACGGCCCCAGCATTTT
CASSYSSERPQHF
>TRBV19|-|-|17|TRBJ2-6
TGTGCCACCACGCGCGGGGTCCTGCGCTCTGGGGCCAACGTCCTGACTTTC
CATTRGVLRSGANVLTF
>TRBV7-2|-|-|14|TRBJ2-2
TGTGCCAGCAGCCCCTCTGAAAACACCGGGGAGCTGTTTTTT
CASSPSENTGELFF
>TRBV18|many|TRBD1|13|TRBJ1-2
TGTGCCAGCTCACCATCGGACAGGGGGCGAAGCACCTTC
CASSPSDRGRSTF
>TRBV2|many|TRBD1|14|TRBJ2-4
TGTGCCAGCACCCGGGGACAGGGGCGGCACATTCAGTACTTC
CASTRGQGRHIQYF
>TRBV11-2|-|-|14|TRBJ1-6
TGTGCCAGCAGCTTAGTAACAGATCAGTCACCCCTCCACTTT
CASSLVTDQSPLHF
>TRBV9|many|-|13|TRBJ2-7
TGTGCCAGCAGCGTAGATGCGGGTTGGGAGCAGTACTTC
CASSVDAGWEQYF
>TRBV11-2|many|TRBD1|20|TRBJ2-1
TGTGCCAGCAGCTTGGGCTACGGGACCGGACAGGGTACACTTCTCAATGAGCAGTTCTTC
CASSLGYGTGQGTLLNEQFF
>TRBV5-4|many|-|14|TRBJ1-1
TGTGCCAGCAGCTTGGCGGATCCGAACACTGAAGCTTTCTTT
CASSLADPNTEAFF
>TRBV20-1|many|-|15|TRBJ1-1
TGCAGTGCTAGAGAGTGGGGAAAGGGGAACACTGAAGCTTTCTTT
CSAREWGKGNTEAFF
>TRBV11-2|few|-|14|TRBJ1-6
TGTGCCAGCAGCTTAGAGAGTGGGGGGTCACCCCTCCACTTT
CASSLESGGSPLHF
>TRBV12-3/TRBV12-4|many|-|14|TRBJ2-1
TGTGCCAGCAGTTTAGAGGGGCTCTACAATGAGCAGTTCTTC
CASSLEGLYNEQFF
>TRBV28|many|TRBD1|16|TRBJ1-1
TGTGCCAGCAGTCCCCTGGACAGGACTTTGAACACTGAAGCTTTCTTT
CASSPLDRTLNTEAFF
>TRBV20-1|-|TRBD2|14|TRBJ2-7
TGCAGTGCTAGAGTCCCTAGCGGGACCTACGAGCAGTACTTC
CSARVPSGTYEQYF
>TRBV20-1|once|TRBD2|14|TRBJ2-2
TGCAGTGCTAGAACTAGCGGGAGTTCCGGGGAGCTGTTTTTT
CSARTSGSSGELFF
>TRBV11-2|many|-|16|TRBJ2-1
TGTGCCAGCAGCTTAGGGACTCAAGCTTCCTACAATGAGCAGTTCTTC
CASSLGTQASYNEQFF
>TRBV28|-|TRBD2|18|TRBJ2-1
TGTGCCAGCAGTCCGTGGGTAGCGGGAGCGCTCTCCTACAATGAGCAGTTCTTC
CASSPWVAGALSYNEQFF
>TRBV29-1|few|TRBD2|15|TRBJ2-1
TGCAGCGTTGAAGATTGGGGACTAGCGGGAGGTGAGCAGTTCTTC
CSVEDWGLAGGEQFF
>TRBV3-1|many|-|15|TRBJ1-4
TGTGCCAGCAGCCAAGATCCCAGGGGAAATGAAAAACTGTTTTTT
CASSQDPRGNEKLFF